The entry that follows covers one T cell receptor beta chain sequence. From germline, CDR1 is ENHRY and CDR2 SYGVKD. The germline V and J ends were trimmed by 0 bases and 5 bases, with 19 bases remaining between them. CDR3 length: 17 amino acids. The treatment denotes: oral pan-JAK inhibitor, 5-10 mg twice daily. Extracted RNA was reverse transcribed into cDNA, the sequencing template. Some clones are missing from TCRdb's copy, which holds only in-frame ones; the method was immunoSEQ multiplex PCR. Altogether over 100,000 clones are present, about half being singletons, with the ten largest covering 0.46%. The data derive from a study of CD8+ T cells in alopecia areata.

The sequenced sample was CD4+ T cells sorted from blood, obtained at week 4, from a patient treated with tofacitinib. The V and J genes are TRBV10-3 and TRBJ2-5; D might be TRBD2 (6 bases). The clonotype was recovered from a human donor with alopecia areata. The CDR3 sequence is CAISESPRPGEAETQYF. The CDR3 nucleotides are TGTGCCATCAGTGAGTCGCCTCGACCGGGAGAGGCGGAGACCCAGTACTTC.